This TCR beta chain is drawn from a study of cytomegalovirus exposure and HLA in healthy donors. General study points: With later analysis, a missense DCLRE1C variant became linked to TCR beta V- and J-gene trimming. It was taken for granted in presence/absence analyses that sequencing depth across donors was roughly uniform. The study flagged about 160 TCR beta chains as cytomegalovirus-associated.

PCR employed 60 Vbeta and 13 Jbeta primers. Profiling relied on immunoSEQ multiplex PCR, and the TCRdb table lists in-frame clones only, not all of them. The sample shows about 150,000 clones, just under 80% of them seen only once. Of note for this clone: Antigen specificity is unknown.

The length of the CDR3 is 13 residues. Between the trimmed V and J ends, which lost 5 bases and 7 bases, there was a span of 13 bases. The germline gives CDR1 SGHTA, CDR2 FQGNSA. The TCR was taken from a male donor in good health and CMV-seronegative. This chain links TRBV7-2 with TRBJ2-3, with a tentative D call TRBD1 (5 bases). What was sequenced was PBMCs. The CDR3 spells CASSPAQGHTQYF. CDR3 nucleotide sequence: TGTGCCAGCAGCCCAGCCCAGGGTCATACGCAGTATTTT. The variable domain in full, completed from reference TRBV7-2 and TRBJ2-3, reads GAGVSQSPSNKVTEKGKDVELRCDPISGHTALYWYRQSLGQGLEFLIYFQGNSAPDKSGLPSDRFSAERTGGSVSTLTIQRTQQEDSAVYLCASSPAQGHTQYFGPGTRLTVL.